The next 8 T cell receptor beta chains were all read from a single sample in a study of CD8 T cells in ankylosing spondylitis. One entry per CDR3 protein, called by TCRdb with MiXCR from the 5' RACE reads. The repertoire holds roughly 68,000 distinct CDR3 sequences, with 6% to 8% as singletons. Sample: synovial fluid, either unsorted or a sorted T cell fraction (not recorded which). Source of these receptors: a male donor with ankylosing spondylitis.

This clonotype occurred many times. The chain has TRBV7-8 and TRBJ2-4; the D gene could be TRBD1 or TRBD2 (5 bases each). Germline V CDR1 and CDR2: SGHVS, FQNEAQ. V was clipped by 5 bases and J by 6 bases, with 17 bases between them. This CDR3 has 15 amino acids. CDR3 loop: CASSKGAASRNIQYF. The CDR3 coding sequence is TGTGCCAGCAGCAAAGGGGCGGCTAGCAGAAACATTCAGTACTTC.

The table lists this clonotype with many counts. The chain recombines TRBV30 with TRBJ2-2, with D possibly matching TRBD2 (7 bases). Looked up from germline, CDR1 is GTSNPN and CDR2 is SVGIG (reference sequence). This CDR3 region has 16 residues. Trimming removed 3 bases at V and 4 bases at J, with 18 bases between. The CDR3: CAWSQEAGHVTGELFF. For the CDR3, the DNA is TGTGCCTGGAGCCAAGAAGCGGGACACGTCACCGGGGAGCTGTTTTTT.

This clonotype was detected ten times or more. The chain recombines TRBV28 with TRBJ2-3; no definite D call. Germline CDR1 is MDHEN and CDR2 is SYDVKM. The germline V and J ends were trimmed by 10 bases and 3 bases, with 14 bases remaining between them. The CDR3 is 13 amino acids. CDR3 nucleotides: TGTGCCAACCGAAACGCTGGTACAGATACGCAGTATTTT. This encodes CANRNAGTDTQYF.

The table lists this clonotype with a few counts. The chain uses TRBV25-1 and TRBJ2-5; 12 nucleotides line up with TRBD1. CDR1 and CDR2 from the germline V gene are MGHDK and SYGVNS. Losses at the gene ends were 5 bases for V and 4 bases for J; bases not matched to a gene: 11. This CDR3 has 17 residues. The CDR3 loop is CASSPLVGTGGLETQYF. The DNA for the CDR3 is TGTGCCAGCAGTCCCCTAGTTGGGACAGGGGGCTTAGAGACCCAGTACTTC.

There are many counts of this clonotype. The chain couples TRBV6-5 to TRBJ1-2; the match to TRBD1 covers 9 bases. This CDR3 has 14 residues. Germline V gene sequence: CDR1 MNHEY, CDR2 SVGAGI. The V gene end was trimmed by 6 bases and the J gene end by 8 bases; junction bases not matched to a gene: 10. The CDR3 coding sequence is TGTGCCAGCAGCTACGGGACAGGGCAGAGAGGCTACACCTTC. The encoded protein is CASSYGTGQRGYTF.

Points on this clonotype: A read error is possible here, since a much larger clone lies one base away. The CDR3, as DNA: TGTGCCAGCAGCCTACGGACATGGGCGGGGTATGGCTACACCTTC. Translation: CASSLRTWAGYGYTF. The chain has TRBV7-2 and TRBJ1-2; maybe TRBD1 (5 bases). The ends were cut back, 5 bases at V and 5 bases at J, with 18 bases in the middle. CDR3 length: 15 residues. Germline V CDR1 and CDR2: SGHTA, FQGNSA. Variable domain in full (rest from reference TRBV7-2 and TRBJ1-2): GAGVSQSPSNKVTEKGKDVELRCDPISGHTALYWYRQSLGQGLEFLIYFQGNSAPDKSGLPSDRFSAERTGGSVSTLTIQRTQQEDSAVYLCASSLRTWAGYGYTFGSGTRLTVV.

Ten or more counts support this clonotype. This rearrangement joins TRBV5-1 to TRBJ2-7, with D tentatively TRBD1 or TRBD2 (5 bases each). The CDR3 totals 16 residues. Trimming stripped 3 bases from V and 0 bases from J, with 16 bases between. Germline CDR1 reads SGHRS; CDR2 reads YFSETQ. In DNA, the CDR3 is TGCGCCAGCAGCTCTAAGGGGACGTCAAGCTCCTACGAGCAGTACTTC. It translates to CASSSKGTSSSYEQYF.

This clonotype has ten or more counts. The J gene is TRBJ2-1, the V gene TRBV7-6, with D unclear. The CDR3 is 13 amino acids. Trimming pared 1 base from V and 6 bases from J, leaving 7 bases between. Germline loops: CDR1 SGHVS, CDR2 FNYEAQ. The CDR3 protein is CASSLVEFNEQFF. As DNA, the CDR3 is TGTGCCAGCAGCTTAGTAGAATTCAATGAGCAGTTCTTC.